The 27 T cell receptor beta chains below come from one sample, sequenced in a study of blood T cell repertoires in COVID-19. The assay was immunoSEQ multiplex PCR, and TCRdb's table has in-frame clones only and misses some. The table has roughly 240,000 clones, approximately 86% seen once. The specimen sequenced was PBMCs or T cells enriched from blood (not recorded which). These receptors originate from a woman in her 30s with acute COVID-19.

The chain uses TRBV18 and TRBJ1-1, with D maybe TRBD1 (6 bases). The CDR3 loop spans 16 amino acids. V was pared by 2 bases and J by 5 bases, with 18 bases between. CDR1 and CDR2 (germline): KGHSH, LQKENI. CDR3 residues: CASSPSPAGVQTEAFF. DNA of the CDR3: TGTGCCAGCTCACCAAGCCCGGCAGGGGTACAAACTGAAGCTTTCTTT.

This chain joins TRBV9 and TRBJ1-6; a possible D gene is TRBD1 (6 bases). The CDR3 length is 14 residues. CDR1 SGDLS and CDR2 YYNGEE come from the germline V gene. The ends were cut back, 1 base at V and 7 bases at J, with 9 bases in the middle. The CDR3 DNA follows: TGTGCCAGCAGCGTAAACAGGGACAATTCACCCCTCCACTTT. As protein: CASSVNRDNSPLHF.

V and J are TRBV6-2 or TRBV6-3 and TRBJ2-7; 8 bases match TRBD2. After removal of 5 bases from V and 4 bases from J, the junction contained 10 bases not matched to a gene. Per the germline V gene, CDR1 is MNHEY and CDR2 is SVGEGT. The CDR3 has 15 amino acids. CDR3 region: CASSPSGLDLYEQYF. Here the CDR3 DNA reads TGTGCCAGCAGTCCCTCGGGACTAGACCTTTACGAGCAGTACTTC.

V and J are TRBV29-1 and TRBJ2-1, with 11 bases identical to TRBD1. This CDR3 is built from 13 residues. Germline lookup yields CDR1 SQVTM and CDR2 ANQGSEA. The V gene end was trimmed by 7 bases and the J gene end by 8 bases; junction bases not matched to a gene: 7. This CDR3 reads CSGTGTGGDEQFF. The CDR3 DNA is TGCAGCGGCACCGGGACAGGGGGGGATGAGCAGTTCTTC.

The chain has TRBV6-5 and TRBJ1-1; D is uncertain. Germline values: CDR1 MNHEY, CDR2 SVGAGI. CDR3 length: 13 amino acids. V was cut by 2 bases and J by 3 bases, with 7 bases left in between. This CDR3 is CASSYSTDTEAFF. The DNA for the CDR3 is TGTGCCAGCAGTTACAGTACGGACACTGAAGCTTTCTTT.

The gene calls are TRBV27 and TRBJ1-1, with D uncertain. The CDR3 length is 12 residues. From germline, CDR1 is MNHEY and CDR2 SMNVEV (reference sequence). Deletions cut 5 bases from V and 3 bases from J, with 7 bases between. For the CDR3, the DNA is TGTGCCAGCAGTCCCGGGGACACTGAAGCTTTCTTT. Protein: CASSPGDTEAFF.

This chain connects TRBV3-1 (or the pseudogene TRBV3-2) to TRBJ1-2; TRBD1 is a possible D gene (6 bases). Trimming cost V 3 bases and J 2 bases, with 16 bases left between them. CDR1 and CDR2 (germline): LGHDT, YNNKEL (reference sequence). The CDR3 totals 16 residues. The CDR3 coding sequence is TGTGCCAGCAGCCAGATGAGGGACATAGCGAACTATGGCTACACCTTC. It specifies CASSQMRDIANYGYTF.

CDR3 amino acids: CASSQGQVRYNSPLHF. The CDR3 DNA reads as TGTGCCAGCAGCCAGGGACAGGTCCGTTATAATTCACCCCTCCACTTT. V and J are TRBV14 and TRBJ1-6, with 8 bases aligning to TRBD1. J gave up 4 bases and V 3 bases, and 5 bases lay outside the gene matches. The CDR3 is made up of 16 amino acids. The germline CDR1 and CDR2 sequences are SGHDN and FVKESK.

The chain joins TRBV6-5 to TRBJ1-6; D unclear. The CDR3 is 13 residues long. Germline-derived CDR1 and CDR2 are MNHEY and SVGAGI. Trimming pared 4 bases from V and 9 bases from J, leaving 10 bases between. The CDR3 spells CASSLDSGSPLHF. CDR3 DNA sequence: TGTGCCAGCAGTTTGGACTCGGGTTCACCCCTCCACTTT.

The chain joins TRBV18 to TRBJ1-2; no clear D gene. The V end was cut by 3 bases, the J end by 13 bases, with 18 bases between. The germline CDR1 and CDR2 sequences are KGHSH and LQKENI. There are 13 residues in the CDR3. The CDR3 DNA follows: TGTGCCAGCTCACCGTCCTCTTTCTATGGCGGCACCTTC. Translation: CASSPSSFYGGTF.

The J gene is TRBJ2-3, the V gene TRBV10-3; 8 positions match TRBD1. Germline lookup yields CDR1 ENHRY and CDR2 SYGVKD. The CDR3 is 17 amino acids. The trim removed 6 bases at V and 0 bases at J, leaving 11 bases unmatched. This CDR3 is CAISGTGRRTSTDTQYF. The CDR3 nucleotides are TGTGCCATCAGCGGGACAGGTCGCCGCACTAGCACAGATACGCAGTATTTT.

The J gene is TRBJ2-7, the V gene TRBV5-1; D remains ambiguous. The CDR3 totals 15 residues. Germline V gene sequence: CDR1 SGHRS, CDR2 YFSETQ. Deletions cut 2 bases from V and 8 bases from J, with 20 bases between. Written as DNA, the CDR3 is TGCGCCAGCAGCTTCGTTGGGCTGCTCGGTGACAAGCAGTACTTC. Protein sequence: CASSFVGLLGDKQYF.

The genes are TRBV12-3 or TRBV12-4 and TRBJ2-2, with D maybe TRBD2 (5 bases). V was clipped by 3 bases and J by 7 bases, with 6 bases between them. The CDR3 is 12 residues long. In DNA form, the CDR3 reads TGTGCCAGCAGTTTGAGGGACGGGGAGCTGTTTTTT. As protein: CASSLRDGELFF.

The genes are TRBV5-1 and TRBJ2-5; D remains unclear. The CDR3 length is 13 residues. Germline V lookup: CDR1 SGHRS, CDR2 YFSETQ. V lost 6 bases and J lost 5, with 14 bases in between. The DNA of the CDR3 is TGCGCCAGCACACTTCAACACGGGGAGACCCAGTACTTC. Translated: CASTLQHGETQYF.

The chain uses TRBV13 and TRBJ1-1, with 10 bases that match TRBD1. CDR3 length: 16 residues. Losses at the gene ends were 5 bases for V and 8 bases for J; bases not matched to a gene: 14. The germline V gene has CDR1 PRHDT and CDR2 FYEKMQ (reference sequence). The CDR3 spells CASSVLRDRGAPEAFF. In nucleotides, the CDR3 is TGTGCCAGCAGCGTCCTCCGGGACAGGGGTGCCCCCGAAGCTTTCTTT.

The DNA for the CDR3 is TGCAGCGTTATGACAGGACAAGCTAACTATGGCTACACCTTC. This sequence encodes CSVMTGQANYGYTF. The chain recombines TRBV29-1 with TRBJ1-2, with D possibly TRBD1 on 6 matching bases. The V end lost 5 bases, the J end lost 0 bases, and 13 bases lay between the germline ends. The CDR3 totals 14 residues. Germline V gene lookup returns CDR1 SQVTM and CDR2 ANQGSEA.

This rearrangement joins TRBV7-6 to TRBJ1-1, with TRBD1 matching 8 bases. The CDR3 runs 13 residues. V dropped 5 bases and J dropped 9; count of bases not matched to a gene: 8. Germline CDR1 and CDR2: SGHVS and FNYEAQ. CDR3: CASSPRTGSKAFF. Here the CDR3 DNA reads TGTGCCAGCAGCCCCCGGACAGGGAGTAAAGCTTTCTTT.

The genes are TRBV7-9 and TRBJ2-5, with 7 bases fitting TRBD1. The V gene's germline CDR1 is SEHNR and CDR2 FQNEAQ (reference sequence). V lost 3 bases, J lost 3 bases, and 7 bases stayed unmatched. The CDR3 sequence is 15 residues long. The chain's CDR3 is CASSFTGTVKETQYF. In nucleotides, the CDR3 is TGTGCCAGCAGCTTCACCGGGACAGTAAAAGAGACCCAGTACTTC.

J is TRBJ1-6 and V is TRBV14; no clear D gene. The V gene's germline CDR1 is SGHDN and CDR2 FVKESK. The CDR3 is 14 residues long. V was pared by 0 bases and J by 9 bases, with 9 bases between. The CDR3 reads CASSQDWSASPLHF. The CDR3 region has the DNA TGTGCCAGCAGCCAAGATTGGAGTGCTTCACCCCTCCACTTT.

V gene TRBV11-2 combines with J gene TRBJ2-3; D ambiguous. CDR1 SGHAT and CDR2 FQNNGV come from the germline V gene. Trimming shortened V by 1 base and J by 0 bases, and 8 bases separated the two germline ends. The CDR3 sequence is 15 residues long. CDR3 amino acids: CASSLAVYSTDTQYF. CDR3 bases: TGTGCCAGCAGCTTAGCGGTATATAGCACAGATACGCAGTATTTT.

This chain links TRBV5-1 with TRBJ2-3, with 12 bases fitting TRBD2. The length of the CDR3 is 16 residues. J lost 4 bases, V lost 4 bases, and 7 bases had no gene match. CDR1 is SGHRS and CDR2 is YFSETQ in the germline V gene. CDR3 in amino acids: CASSGGLAGPSDTQYF. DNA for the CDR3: TGCGCCAGCAGCGGGGGACTAGCGGGCCCTTCAGATACGCAGTATTTT.

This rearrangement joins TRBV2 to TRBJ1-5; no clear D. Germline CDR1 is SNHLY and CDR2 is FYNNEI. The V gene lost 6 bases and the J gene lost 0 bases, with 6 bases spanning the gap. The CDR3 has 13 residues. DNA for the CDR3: TGTGCCAGCAGCACTAATAGCAATCAGCCCCAGCATTTT. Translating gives CASSTNSNQPQHF.

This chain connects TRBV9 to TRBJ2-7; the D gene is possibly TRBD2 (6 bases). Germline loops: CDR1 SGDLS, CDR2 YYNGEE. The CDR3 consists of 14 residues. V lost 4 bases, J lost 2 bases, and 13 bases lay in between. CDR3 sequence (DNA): TGTGCCAGCAGCCTGACGGGGGACCCCTACGAGCAGTACTTC. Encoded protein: CASSLTGDPYEQYF.

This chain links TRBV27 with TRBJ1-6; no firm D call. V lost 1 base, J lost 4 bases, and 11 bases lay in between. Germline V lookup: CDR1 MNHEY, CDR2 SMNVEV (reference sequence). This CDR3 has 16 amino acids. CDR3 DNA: TGTGCCAGCAGTTTATTTCCAGGAAGGTATAATTCACCCCTCCACTTT. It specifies CASSLFPGRYNSPLHF.

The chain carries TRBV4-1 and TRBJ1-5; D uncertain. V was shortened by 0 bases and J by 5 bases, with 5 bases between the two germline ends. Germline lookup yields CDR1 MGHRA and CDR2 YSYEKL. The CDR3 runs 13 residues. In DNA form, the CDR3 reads TGCGCCAGCAGCCAAGACCAGGATCAGCCCCAGCATTTT. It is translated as CASSQDQDQPQHF.

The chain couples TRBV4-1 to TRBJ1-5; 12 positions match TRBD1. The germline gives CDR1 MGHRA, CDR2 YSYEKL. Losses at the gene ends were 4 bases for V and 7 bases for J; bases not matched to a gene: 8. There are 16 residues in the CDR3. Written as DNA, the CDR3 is TGCGCCAGCAGCCCTGTGGGACAGGGGGCTCGGCAGCCCCAGCATTTT. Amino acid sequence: CASSPVGQGARQPQHF.

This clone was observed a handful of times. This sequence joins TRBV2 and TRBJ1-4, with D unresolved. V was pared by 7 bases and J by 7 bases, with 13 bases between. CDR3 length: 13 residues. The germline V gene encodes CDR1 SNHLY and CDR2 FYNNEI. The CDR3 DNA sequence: TGTGCCAGCACGCTGGGAGGGTCTGAAAAACTGTTTTTT. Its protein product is CASTLGGSEKLFF.